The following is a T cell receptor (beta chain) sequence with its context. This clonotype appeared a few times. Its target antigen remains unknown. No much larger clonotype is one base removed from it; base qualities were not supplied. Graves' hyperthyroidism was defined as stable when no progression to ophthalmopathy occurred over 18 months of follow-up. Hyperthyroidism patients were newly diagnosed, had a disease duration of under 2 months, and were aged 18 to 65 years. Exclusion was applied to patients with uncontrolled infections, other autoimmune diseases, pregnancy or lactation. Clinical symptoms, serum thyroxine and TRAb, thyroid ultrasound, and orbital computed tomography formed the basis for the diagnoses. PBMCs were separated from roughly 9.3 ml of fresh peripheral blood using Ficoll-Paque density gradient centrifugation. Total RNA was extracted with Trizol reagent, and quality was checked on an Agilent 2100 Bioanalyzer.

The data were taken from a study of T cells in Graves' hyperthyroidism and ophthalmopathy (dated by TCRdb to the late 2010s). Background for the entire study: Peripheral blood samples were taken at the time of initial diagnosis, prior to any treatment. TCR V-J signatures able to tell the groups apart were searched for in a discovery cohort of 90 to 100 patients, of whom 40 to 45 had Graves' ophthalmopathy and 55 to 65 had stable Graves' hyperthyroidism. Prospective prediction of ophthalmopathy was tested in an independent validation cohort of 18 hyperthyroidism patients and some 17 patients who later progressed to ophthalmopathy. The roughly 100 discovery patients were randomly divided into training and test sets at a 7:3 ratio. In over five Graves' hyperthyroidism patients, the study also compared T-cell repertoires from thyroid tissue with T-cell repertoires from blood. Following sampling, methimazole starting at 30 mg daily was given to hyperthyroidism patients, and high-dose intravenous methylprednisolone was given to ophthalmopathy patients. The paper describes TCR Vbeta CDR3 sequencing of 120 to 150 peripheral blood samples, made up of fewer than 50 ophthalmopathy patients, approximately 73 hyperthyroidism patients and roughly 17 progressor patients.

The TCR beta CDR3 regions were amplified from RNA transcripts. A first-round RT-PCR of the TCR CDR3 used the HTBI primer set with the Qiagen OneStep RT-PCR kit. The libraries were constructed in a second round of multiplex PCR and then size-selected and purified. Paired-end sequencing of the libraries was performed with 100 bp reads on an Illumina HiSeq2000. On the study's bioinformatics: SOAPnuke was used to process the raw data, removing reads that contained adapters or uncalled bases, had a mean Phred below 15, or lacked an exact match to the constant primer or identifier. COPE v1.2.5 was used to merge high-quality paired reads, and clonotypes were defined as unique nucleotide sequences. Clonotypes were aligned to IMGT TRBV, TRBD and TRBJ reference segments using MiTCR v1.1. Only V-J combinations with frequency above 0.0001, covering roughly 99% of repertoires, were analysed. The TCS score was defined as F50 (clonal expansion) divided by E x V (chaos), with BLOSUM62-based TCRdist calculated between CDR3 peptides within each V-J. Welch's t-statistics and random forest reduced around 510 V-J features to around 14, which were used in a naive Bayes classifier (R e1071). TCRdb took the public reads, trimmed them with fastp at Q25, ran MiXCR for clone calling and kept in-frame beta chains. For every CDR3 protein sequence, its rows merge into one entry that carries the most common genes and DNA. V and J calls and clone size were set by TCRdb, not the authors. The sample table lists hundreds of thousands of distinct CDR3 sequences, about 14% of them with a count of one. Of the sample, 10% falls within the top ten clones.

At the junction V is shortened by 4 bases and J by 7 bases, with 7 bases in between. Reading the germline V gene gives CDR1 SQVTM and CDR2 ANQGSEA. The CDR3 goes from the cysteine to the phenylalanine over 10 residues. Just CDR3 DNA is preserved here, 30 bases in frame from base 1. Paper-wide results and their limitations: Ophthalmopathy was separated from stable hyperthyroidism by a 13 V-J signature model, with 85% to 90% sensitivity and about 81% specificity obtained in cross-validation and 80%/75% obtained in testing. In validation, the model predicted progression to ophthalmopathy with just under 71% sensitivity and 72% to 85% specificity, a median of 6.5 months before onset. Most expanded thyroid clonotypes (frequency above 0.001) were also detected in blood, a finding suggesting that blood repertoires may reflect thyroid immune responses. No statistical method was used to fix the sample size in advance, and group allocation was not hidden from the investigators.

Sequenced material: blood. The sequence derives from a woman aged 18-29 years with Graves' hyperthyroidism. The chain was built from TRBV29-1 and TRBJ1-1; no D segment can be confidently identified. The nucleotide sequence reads TGCAGCGTTGGTACTGGTGAAGCTTTCTTT. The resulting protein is CSVGTGEAFF.